The subject of this entry is one TCR beta chain. The antigen is undetermined. The data were obtained in a study of type 1 regulatory T cells. Study background: This in vitro CD4 product, T-allo10, is enriched for Tr1 cells and alloantigen-specific. Study results and limitations: Compared with non-type 1 regulatory T cells, type 1 regulatory T cells showed a more restricted TCR repertoire.

Trimming shortened V by 1 base and J by 0 bases, and 13 bases separated the two germline ends. The CDR3 has 17 residues. Germline V gives CDR1 DFQATT, CDR2 SNEGSKA (reference sequence). One entry per CDR3 protein, called by TCRdb with MiXCR from the reads. This sample has roughly 60,000 distinct CDR3 sequences, with 62% found just once. Material for sequencing was cultured non-Tr1 T cells, either the whole culture or a sorted T cell fraction (not recorded which). The rearrangement joins TRBV20-1 to TRBJ1-6; D may be TRBD1 (5 bases). The sequence was collected from a human donor in good health. The CDR3 here is CSARGSAGSSYNSPLHF. The DNA of the CDR3 is TGCAGTGCTAGAGGATCGGCAGGGAGCTCCTATAATTCACCCCTCCACTTT.